This TCR beta chain was documented in a study of OX40 agonist ivuxolimab in advanced cancers. Study context: At 0.01 to 10 mg/kg, ivuxolimab was administered intravenously to patients every 2 weeks.

Generated by immunoSEQ multiplex PCR, the TCRdb table keeps only in-frame clones and is missing some. The table has under 85,000 clones, 93% seen once; the top ten hold around 5.9%. With 7 bases clipped from V and 1 base from J, the junction kept 8 bases outside the gene matches. The V gene's germline CDR1 is SGHAT and CDR2 FQNNGV. The CDR3 is 15 amino acids. Patients were excluded for autoimmune disease history or systemic immunosuppression. Study results and caveats: At 0.1 to 3.0 mg/kg, clonal expansion of CD4+ and CD8+ blood T cells had occurred by week 6. In CD8+ T cells, expanded clones were on average more numerous than in CD4+.

A word on this clone: Its matching antigen is unknown.

The starting material was CD4+ or CD8+ T cells sorted from blood, obtained in a trial of the OX40 agonist ivuxolimab. The rearrangement uses TRBV11-2 and TRBJ2-3, with 7 bases matching TRBD2. The clonotype originates from an adult with an advanced solid tumor such as melanoma, head and neck, liver or kidney cancer. The DNA for the CDR3 is TGTGCCAGCACCAACCACGCGGGGGGCACAGATACGCAGTATTTT. Its translation is CASTNHAGGTDTQYF.